This T cell receptor beta chain was observed in a study of glioma-infiltrating T cells after dendritic cell vaccination. Overall study context: Patients had newly diagnosed or recurrent glioblastoma and received dendritic cell vaccines. The vaccine used monocyte-derived dendritic cells pulsed overnight with autologous tumor lysate. Patients received autologous tumor lysate-pulsed dendritic cell vaccination between 2003 and 2012.

Documented time point: after dendritic cell vaccination, including at tumor progression/relapse. The immunoSEQ assay amplified TCRB CDR3 from up to roughly 2 ug DNA. Libraries were prepared by immunoSEQ multiplex PCR; TCRdb keeps only in-frame clonotypes and omits some of them. The sample gives more than 85,000 clones, 90% of which show up once; approximately 2.7% is in the top ten. The sample here was blood, taken after dendritic cell vaccination. This TCR derives from a human donor with glioblastoma.

The CDR3 DNA reads as TGTGCCAGCAGCCAGGGACTAGCGGGGGCCACCGGGGAGCTGTTTTTT. Its protein is CASSQGLAGATGELFF. The chain links TRBV7-2 to TRBJ2-2; 14 bases are shared with TRBD2. The junction had 3 bases not matched to a gene; V was cut back by 5 bases and J by 4 bases. The CDR3 is 16 amino acids. From germline, CDR1 is SGHTA and CDR2 FQGNSA.